This is a list of T cell receptor beta chains from one sample in a study of blood T cell repertoires in COVID-19. The protocol was immunoSEQ multiplex PCR, while the TCRdb copy is restricted to in-frame clones and leaves out a portion. The sample includes roughly 79,000 clones, about four fifths of them seen just once. The sequenced sample was peripheral blood. All receptors come from a man aged 50 or older with acute or convalescent COVID-19. Both conserved end residues are trimmed from each CDR3. A D gene is named only where the DNA matches it firmly. Not every row has a clone size; where given, it reads once, few, many or a size class.

CDR3 protein,clone size,V gene,D gene
ASSRTGGPGYEQY,.,TRBV4-3,TRBD1
ASSFSPGGSKETQY,.,TRBV5-1,.
AWINGGFGGLETQY,.,TRBV30,.
AWSVTGVLRSPLH,many,TRBV30,.
ASSPTRVGEQF,.,TRBV14,.
ASSLTGSNQPQH,.,TRBV5-4,TRBD1
ASSPSGVSYNSPLH,.,TRBV7-8,.
ASSLGDRGFNTEAF,.,TRBV5-1,TRBD1
ASSAGYTIY,.,TRBV2,.
ASSLRGYYGYT,.,TRBV14,.
ASSSGDSRS,.,TRBV7-9,.
ATSDFPWEGGPGELF,.,TRBV24-1,TRBD1
ASSDGVTSGGYNEQF,few,TRBV25-1,TRBD2
ATSDRTGGFYGYT,.,TRBV24-1,TRBD1
ASSFSGTGTDTQY,.,TRBV9,.
SVLQGDQPQH,.,TRBV29-1,TRBD1
ASSPNRGTNEKLF,.,TRBV27,TRBD1
ASSLTPGLEGYT,.,TRBV7-3,.
ASSPLGGGRTEAF,.,TRBV11-3,.
ASSKSGYT,once,TRBV2,.
ASSSPGERGSDEQY,.,TRBV6-5,.
ASSDGLGTGKRIYGYT,few,TRBV6-2/TRBV6-3,TRBD1
ASSSTGGPYEQY,.,TRBV7-3,TRBD1
ASTPGDRNSPLH,once,TRBV28,TRBD1
ASSQDGLAGGGETQY,.,TRBV4-1,TRBD2
ASSPREDFSGNTIY,.,TRBV13,.
ASSLVENTEAF,few,TRBV18,.
ASSQDQGNQPQH,few,TRBV4-2,.
ASSPRSDTEAF,.,TRBV18,.
ASSFPAGESYGQY,.,TRBV28,TRBD2
AWSPQSAGGRS,.,TRBV30,.
ASSKSWDRRSYEQY,few,TRBV7-9,TRBD1
AILRGWGTEAF,.,TRBV2,.